This entry is about one TCR beta chain. Its antigen is undetermined. Measured with immunoSEQ multiplex PCR; TCRdb has only the in-frame clones, and not every one. The sample has 15,000 to 20,000 clones; about 80% are singletons. These data come from a study of CD4+ T cells in melanoma. The study, taken as a whole, reports: CD8+ T cell, macrophage and B cell function reportedly correlated with neoantigen-specific CD4+ T cells. In melanoma, neoantigen-specific CD4+ T cells reportedly differed in differentiation state.

The length of the CDR3 is 11 residues. Germline CDR1 is SGHTA and CDR2 is FQGNSA. The V end was cut by 4 bases, the J end by 6 bases, with 6 bases between. The receptor was derived from a human donor with melanoma. Sequenced: cells from a culture (not recorded whether cultured in vitro). The chain employs TRBV7-2 and TRBJ2-5; D is ambiguous. CDR3 sequence: CASSSLKTQYF. The CDR3 DNA is TGTGCCAGCAGCTCGTTAAAGACCCAGTACTTC.